Described below is a single TCR beta chain sequence and its context. The data stem from a study of CD8 T cells in ankylosing spondylitis. The V end lost 0 bases, the J end lost 7 bases, and 16 bases lay between the germline ends. This CDR3 comprises 15 residues. Germline values: CDR1 DFQATT, CDR2 SNEGSKA (reference sequence). Quantitative 5'-RACE with molecular barcodes produced the TCR beta libraries. TCRdb recomputed calls from the 5' RACE reads with MiXCR, one row per CDR3 protein. Of 35,000 to 50,000 distinct CDR3 sequences in the sample, approximately 10% were seen once. What was sequenced was blood, either unsorted or a sorted T cell fraction (not recorded which). The chain links TRBV20-1 to TRBJ1-5, with D perhaps TRBD1 (5 bases). The source is a male donor with ankylosing spondylitis or in good health (not recorded which). The CDR3 reads CSARDTTGLNQPQHF. The CDR3 DNA is TGCAGTGCTAGAGACACAACAGGTTTAAACCAGCCCCAGCATTTT.